This entry concerns a single TCR beta chain. The antigen it binds to is not known. Base quality data are lacking; no much larger clone is found one base away. To sequence the TCRbeta CDR3 region, genomic DNA was isolated from the sorted cells. TCRbeta CDR3 regions were sequenced using the immunoSEQ Assay. TCRdb retrieved this table from immuneACCESS and kept in-frame rearrangements only. Not all clones are present; in checked studies, unresolved V genes account for under half, and no reason is known for the remainder. The sample table holds 85,000 to 95,000 clones, of which roughly 87% were seen once. The ten largest clones capture approximately 0.35% of the sample. The trial excluded patients who had a history of autoimmune disease or who were on systemic immunosuppression. Peripheral blood for TCR sequencing was collected from all dose cohorts at baseline, on cycle 4 day 1, and on cycle 7 day 1. The samples were drawn from a first-in-human, open-label, multicenter phase I dose-escalation trial of ivuxolimab. Adults with locally advanced or metastatic melanoma, renal cell carcinoma, hepatocellular carcinoma or head and neck squamous cell carcinoma were enrolled in the trial. Before TCR sequencing, CD4+ T cells and CD8+ T cells from peripheral blood were sorted into separate populations.

These data come from a study of OX40 agonist ivuxolimab in advanced cancers. About the study as a whole: Ivuxolimab, which targeted the costimulatory receptor OX40 (CD134), was an agonistic, fully human IgG2 monoclonal antibody. Intravenous ivuxolimab was administered to patients every 2 weeks at six dose levels: 0.01, 0.1, 0.3, 1.5, 3 and 10 mg/kg. Of the 50 to 55 dose-escalation patients, hepatocellular carcinoma was present in some 19, melanoma in approximately 15, renal cell carcinoma in 9 and head and neck cancer in 9. In the dose-escalation cohort, more than 75% of patients were male, and the mean age was approximately 60 years, with a range of about 23 to 85. Patients were allowed to have had prior anti-PD-1, anti-PD-L1 or anti-CTLA-4 therapy, and less than 45% of the dose-escalation patients had previously received checkpoint inhibitors. Partial responses occurred in three dose-escalation patients: two with cutaneous melanoma and one with hepatocellular carcinoma. Peripheral TCRbeta sequencing aimed to test whether ivuxolimab altered TCR sequence diversity and caused clonal T-cell expansion. The monotherapy dose-escalation portion (N of about 50 patients) of the phase I ivuxolimab trial is reported in the paper. What the authors observed across the whole study: Clonal expansion of both CD4+ and CD8+ blood T cells was observed from baseline to week 6 at doses 0.1 to 3.0 mg/kg. Partial responders in the 0.1-3.0 mg/kg groups had among the lowest normalized peripheral clonal expansion, especially among CD8+ T cells. Low levels of normalized T-cell clonal expansion were also shown by some nonresponding patients. After ivuxolimab, more expanded clones were found on average in CD8+ T cells than in CD4+ T cells. The antigen specificity of the peripheral T cells that underwent clonal expansion was not determined.

This specimen consisted of CD4+ or CD8+ T cells sorted from blood, obtained in a trial of the OX40 agonist ivuxolimab. The clonotype comes from an adult with an advanced solid tumor such as melanoma, head and neck, liver or kidney cancer.

The CDR3 sequence is CASKDGEGERQEQYF. The nucleotides read TGTGCCAGCAAAGACGGGGAGGGGGAAAGGCAAGAGCAGTACTTC. This receptor chain uses TRBV21-1 and TRBJ2-7; TRBD2, the table's D call, was not compared with the DNA. TRBV21-1 is noted as a pseudogene. There are 15 amino acids in the CDR3, from cysteine to phenylalanine inclusive. Just the 45-base CDR3 DNA is kept, in frame starting at base 1.